This entry concerns a single T cell receptor beta chain. Its antigen remains unidentified. Nothing much larger sits one base from this clone, and base qualities are not available. From the germline V gene, CDR1 is SQVTM and CDR2 is ANQGSEA. V is reduced by 8 bases and J by 4 bases, leaving a spacing of 17 bases between them. Spanning cysteine to phenylalanine, the CDR3 consists of 13 amino acids. The kept DNA is CDR3 alone, 39 bases in frame from the first base. The data are from a study of tumor-infiltrating lymphocytes in primary liver carcinoma (dated by TCRdb to the late 2010s). With respect to the entire study: Of the five patients (three men and two women, aged 30 to 69 years), four had hepatocellular carcinoma and one had combined HCC and intrahepatic cholangiocarcinoma. High reproducibility was observed for the technical replicate repertoires, with mean shared-clone rates approximately 0.92 and correlation coefficients above 0.95. Each sample produced roughly 3.65 to 7.13 million productive TCRbeta reads, and read depth showed no significant difference between tissue types. The five patients had tumors staged T1-T3 N0M0, with maximum diameters ranging from about 4 to 11 cm. TCRbeta repertoire sequencing, expression microarrays and whole-exome sequencing were combined in the study across five regions of each liver tumor, with adjacent normal tissue and blood also included. A total of 35 or so specimens from 5 patients underwent TCRbeta repertoire sequencing, comprising some 25 tumor regions, 5 adjacent noncancerous liver tissues and 5 peripheral blood samples. To link TCRbeta repertoire diversity to the local molecular phenotype, the approximately 23 tumor region samples were profiled with Agilent mRNA microarrays.

A constant-region primer and ProtoScript II reverse transcriptase were used to reverse-transcribe TCRbeta-specific cDNA from around 480 ng total RNA. The TCRbeta libraries were prepared through three rounds of nested multiplex PCR following a slightly modified ARM-PCR procedure. The first two PCR rounds used multiplex TRBV1-TRBV30 forward primers with a Cbeta reverse primer, each for approximately 9 cycles. Sample barcodes and Illumina adapters were added in a final 25-cycle PCR using Deep VentR polymerase. Before sequencing, amplicons of 200-500 bp were gel-purified using a QIAquick gel extraction kit. TCRbeta amplicons were sequenced on an Illumina HiSeq 2500 with 250-bp paired-end reads. The study's processing was this. Reads were quality-trimmed with Trimmomatic v0.33, and paired reads were merged with FLASH v1.2.11 to recover full CDR3 sequences. V, D and J germline segments were assigned to the rearranged TCRbeta sequences by MiGEC v1.2.1b. Clonotype statistics and Shannon-Wiener diversity indices were calculated with VDJtools v1.0.0. Except for diversity analysis, only the 250 most abundant clonotypes of each sample were used in subsequent analyses to reduce sampling bias. TCRdb applied fastp at Q25 and MiXCR to the public reads, then kept only in-frame beta chains. One record per CDR3 amino acid sequence lists the most common genes and DNA. These V and J calls are TCRdb output, not the study's own analysis. Across this sample there are about 84,000 distinct CDR3 sequences, with 60% to 75% seen only once. The ten largest make up approximately 19% of the sample.

Points the paper makes about the study in general: A significantly larger repertoire fraction was made up by the top 250 clones in tumors than in blood (p = 0.039). Repertoire overlap was higher between tumor regions (mean around 36%) than tumor-adjacent (approximately 17%) or tumor-blood (approximately 14%) pairs, consistent with antigen-driven expansion. Only 4 or 5 patients were included in the study, and the authors note that the findings should be validated in a larger study. Only roughly 8-25% of top clones appeared in all five regions of a tumor, which suggests that tumor-infiltrating T cells are spatially heterogeneous. Because sequencing covered only the TCR beta chain and unpaired alpha chains were not captured, true repertoire diversity is likely underestimated. Comparison of CD4+ and CD8+ T cell repertoires was precluded by the use of bulk unsorted samples.

Total RNA and DNA were co-extracted without cell sorting from 20-30 mg of bulk tissue using the AllPrep DNA/RNA mini kit. Surgical resection was performed in China between November 2015 and early 2016 on about 5 patients with histopathologically diagnosed primary liver carcinoma. At the time of sampling, the patients were treatment-naive and had chronic HBV infection. Each tumor was sampled at five spatially separated regions: the tumor centre plus the superior, inferior, left-lateral and right-lateral poles. According to histology, viable tumor cells made up more than 75% of every tumor sample. Pieces of fresh tumor and adjacent tissue were cut in half, with one half kept in RNAlater at -80 degrees C and the other half sent for histology.

The sequencing input was liver tumor tissue from sampling region 1. The sample's cell subset or site label is to be understood as: tumor region T1, superior pole. The sequence joins TRBV29-1 to TRBJ1-1; tentative D gene TRBD1, with 6 bases matching. The TCR comes from a middle-aged man with primary liver carcinoma and hepatitis B virus infection. The CDR3 in this case is CSRRTEGSTEAFF. The DNA reads as follows: TGCAGCCGGAGGACAGAGGGGAGCACTGAAGCTTTCTTT.